This entry features one TCR beta chain sequence. Its antigen is not identified. Germline V CDR1 and CDR2: SGHKS, YYEKEE (reference sequence). This CDR3 region has 16 residues. The V end was cut by 4 bases, the J end by 8 bases, with 21 bases between. This sample stems from a study of vaccination effects on CD4 cells after COVID-19. General observations from the study: Only a few convalescent patients and no early post-infection timepoints featured in the study. The vaccine-induced clones of healthy vaccinees included only 1 of 255 that cross-reacted with common cold coronaviruses. Marked clonal contraction was seen in infection- and vaccine-induced clones late after vaccination.

The ViraFEST assay expanded antigen-specific CD4+ T cells with viral peptide pools before sequencing. Investigators separated out CD4+ T cells once around 10 days of culture had passed. The vaccine recipients had no prior SARS-CoV-2 infection, with negative nucleocapsid antibodies. PBMC were cultured at a few million per well with 9.5 to 10 IU/ml IL-2 and 9.5 to 10 ug/ml peptides. The assay was immunoSEQ multiplex PCR, and TCRdb's table has in-frame clones only and misses some. This sample has tens of thousands of clones; 68% occur once, and the top ten carry approximately 10%. The material sequenced was CD4+ T cells from PBMCs cultured with HCoV-NL63 spike peptides, taken before COVID-19 vaccination. The sequence was collected from a human donor who received a COVID-19 vaccine. This chain connects TRBV5-5 to TRBJ1-4; D possibly corresponds to TRBD1 (6 bases). As DNA, the CDR3 is TGTGCCAGCAGCCTGCTGCTATCAGGGGCCGAGGAAAAACTGTTTTTT. It encodes CASSLLLSGAEEKLFF.